Ten or more counts support the clone carrying this TCR beta chain. This CDR3 region has 15 residues. The V gene's germline CDR1 is MNHEY and CDR2 SVGEGT. V shed 5 bases and J 9 bases; nucleotides not matched to a gene: 10. This sample is drawn from a study of breast tumors, draining lymph nodes, adjacent tissues. The lymph nodes were axillary draining lymph nodes from breast cancer patients. From the multiplex PCR reads, TCRdb called clonotypes with MiXCR, one entry per CDR3 protein. This sample has about 230,000 distinct CDR3 sequences; roughly 32% occur once, and the top ten carry approximately 1.4%.

The V gene is TRBV6-2 or TRBV6-3, the J gene TRBJ2-1; 10 positions agree with TRBD2. Sequenced sample: axillary lymph node tissue. The receptor comes from a female donor with breast cancer. Some clones in this sample may be carry-over from other donors' samples. CDR3 DNA: TGTGCCAGCAGTAGGTCGAGCGGGAGGGCCCTTGAGCAGTTCTTC. This sequence encodes CASSRSSGRALEQFF.